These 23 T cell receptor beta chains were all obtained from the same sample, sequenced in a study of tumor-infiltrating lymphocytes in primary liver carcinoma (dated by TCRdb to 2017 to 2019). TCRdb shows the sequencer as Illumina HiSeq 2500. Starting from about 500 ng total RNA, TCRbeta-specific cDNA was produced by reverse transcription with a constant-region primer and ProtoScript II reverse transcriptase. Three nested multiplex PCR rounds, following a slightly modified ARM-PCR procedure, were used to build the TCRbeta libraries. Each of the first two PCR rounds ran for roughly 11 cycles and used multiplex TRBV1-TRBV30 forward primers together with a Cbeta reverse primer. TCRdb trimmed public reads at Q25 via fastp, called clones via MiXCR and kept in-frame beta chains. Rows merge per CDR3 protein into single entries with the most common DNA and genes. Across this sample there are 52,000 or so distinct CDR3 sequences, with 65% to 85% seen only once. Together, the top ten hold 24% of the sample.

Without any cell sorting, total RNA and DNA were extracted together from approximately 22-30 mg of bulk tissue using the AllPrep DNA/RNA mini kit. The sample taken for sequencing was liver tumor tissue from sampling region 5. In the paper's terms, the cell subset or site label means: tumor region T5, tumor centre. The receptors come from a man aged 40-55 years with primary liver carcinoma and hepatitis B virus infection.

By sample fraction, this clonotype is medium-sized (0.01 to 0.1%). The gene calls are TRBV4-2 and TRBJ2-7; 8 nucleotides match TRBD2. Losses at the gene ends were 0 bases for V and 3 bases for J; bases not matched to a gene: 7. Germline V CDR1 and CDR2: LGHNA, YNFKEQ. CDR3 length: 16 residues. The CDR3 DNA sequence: TGTGCCAGCAGCCAAGATAGGGCTAGCGGGTACTACGAGCAGTACTTC. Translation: CASSQDRASGYYEQYF.

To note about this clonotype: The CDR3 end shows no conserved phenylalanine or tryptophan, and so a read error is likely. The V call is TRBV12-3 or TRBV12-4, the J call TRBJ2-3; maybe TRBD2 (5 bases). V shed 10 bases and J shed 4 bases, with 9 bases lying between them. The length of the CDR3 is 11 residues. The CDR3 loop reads CAIGSADTQYS. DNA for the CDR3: TGTGCCATTGGGAGCGCAGATACGCAGTATTCT.

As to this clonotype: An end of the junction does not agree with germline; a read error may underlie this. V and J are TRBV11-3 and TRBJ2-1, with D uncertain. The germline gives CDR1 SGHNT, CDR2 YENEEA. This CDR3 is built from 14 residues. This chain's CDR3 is CASSLVISNNEQFF. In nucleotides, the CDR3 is TGTGCCAGCAGCTTAGTCATCTCGAACAATGAGCAGTTCTTT. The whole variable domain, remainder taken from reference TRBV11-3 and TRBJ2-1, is EAGVVQSPRYKIIEKKQPVAFWCNPISGHNTLYWYLQNLGQGPELLIRYENEEAVDDSQLPKDRFSAERLKGVDSTLKIQPAELGDSAVYLCASSLVISNNEQFFGPGTRLTVL.

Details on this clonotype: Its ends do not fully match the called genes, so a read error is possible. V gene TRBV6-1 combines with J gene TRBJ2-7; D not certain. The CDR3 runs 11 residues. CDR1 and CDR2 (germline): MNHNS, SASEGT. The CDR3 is CASTETWEQYF. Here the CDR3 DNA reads TGTGCTAGCACTGAAACGTGGGAGCAGTACTTC.

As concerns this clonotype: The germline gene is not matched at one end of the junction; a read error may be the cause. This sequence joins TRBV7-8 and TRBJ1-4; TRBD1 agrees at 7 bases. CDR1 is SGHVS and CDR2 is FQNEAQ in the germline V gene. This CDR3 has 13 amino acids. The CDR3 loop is CTSSLEAGRGLFF. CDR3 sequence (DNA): TGTACCAGCAGCTTAGAGGCCGGCAGGGGGTTGTTTTTT.

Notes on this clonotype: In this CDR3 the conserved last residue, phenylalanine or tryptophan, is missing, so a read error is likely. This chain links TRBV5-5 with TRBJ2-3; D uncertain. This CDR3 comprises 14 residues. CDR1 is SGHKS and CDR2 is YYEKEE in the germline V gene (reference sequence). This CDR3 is CSSSLTDGTDTQYY. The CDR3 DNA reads TGTTCCAGCAGCTTGACTGACGGGACAGATACGCAGTATTAT.

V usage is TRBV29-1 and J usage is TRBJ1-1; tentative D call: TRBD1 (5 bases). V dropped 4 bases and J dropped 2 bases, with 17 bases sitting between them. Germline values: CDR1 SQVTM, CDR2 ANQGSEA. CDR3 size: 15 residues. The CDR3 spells CSVAAGWGINTEAFF. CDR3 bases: TGCAGCGTTGCAGCGGGGTGGGGCATAAACACTGAAGCTTTCTTT.

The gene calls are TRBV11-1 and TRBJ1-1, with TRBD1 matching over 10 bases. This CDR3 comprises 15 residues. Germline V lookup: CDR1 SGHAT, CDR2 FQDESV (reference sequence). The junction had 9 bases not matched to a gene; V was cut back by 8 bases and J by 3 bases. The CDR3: CASCWSDRGYTEAFF. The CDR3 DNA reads TGTGCCAGCTGCTGGTCGGACAGGGGGTACACTGAAGCTTTCTTT.

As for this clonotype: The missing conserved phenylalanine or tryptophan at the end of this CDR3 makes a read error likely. The CDR3 sequence: CANNPLGLAGVPYNEQFL. The CDR3 DNA reads TGTGCCAACAATCCCCTCGGACTAGCGGGAGTGCCCTACAATGAGCAGTTCTTA. The chain joins TRBV28 to TRBJ2-1; 13 bases map to TRBD2. With V trimmed by 10 bases and J by 2 bases, 14 bases remained unmatched. In germline, CDR1 is MDHEN, CDR2 SYDVKM. This CDR3 comprises 18 residues.

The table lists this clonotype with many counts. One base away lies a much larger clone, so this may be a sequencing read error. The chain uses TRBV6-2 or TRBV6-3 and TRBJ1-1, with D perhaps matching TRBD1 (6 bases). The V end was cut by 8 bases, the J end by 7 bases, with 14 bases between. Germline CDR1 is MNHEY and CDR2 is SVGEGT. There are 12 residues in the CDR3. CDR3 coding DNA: TGTGCCAGCGGGGGGAGGGGGGGTGAAGCTTTCTTT. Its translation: CASGGRGGEAFF.

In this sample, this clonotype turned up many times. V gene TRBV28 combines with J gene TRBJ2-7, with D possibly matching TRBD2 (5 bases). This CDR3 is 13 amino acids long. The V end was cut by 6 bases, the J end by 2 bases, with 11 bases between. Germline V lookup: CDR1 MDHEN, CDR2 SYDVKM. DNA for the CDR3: TGTGCCAGCAGGGAGCTAGCCGCCTACGAGCAGTACTTC. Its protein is CASRELAAYEQYF. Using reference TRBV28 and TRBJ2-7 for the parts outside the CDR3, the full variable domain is DVKVTQSSRYLVKRTGEKVFLECVQDMDHENMFWYRQDPGLGLRLIYFSYDVKMKEKGDIPEGYSVSREKKERFSLILESASTNQTSMYLCASRELAAYEQYFGPGTRLTVT.

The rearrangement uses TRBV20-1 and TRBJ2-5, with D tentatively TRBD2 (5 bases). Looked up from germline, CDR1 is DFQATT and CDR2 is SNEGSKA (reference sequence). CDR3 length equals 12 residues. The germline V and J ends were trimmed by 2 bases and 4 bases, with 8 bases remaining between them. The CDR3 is CSARPGSETQYF. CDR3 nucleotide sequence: TGCAGTGCTAGACCGGGGTCAGAGACCCAGTACTTC.

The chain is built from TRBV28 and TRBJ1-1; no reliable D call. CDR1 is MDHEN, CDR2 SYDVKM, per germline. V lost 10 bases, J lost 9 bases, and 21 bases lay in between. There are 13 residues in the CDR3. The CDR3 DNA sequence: TGTGCCACAACTCTGGGCAGCGTCCGACAAGCTTTCTTT. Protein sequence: CATTLGSVRQAFF.

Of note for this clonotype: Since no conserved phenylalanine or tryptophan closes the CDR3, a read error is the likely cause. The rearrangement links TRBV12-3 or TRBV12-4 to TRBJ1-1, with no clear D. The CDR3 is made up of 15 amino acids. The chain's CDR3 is CASSLVSGQGTEAFS. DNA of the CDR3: TGTGCCAGTAGTTTAGTCTCAGGCCAAGGAACTGAAGCTTTCTCT.

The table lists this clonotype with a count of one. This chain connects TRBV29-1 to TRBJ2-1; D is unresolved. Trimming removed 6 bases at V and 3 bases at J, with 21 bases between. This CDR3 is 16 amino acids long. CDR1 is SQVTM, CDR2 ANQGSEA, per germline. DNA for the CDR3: TGCAGCGTCGATCTTCTGGACGCCAGCTGCTACAATGAGCAGTTCTTC. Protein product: CSVDLLDASCYNEQFF.

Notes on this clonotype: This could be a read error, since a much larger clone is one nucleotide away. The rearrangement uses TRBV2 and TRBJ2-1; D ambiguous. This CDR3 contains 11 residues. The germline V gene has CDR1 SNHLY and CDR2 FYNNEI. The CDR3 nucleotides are TGTGCCGGCAGGCAGAACAATGAGCAGTTCTTC. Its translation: CAGRQNNEQFF. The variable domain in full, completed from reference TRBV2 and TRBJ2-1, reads EPEVTQTPSHQVTQMGQEVILRCVPISNHLYFYWYRQILGQKVEFLVSFYNNEISEKSEIFDDQFSVERPDGSNFTLKIRSTKLEDSAMYFCAGRQNNEQFFGPGTRLTVL.

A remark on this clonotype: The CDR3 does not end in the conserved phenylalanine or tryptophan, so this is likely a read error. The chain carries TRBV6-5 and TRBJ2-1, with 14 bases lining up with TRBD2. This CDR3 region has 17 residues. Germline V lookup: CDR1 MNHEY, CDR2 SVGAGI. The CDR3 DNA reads TGTGCCAGCTGTTACTCCGGGACTAGCGGGAGAGGGAGTGAGCAGTTCCTC. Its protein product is CASCYSGTSGRGSEQFL.

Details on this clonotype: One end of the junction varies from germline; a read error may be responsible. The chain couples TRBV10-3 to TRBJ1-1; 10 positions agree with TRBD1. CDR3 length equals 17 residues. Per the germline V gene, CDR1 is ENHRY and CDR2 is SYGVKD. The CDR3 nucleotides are TGTGCCATCAGTGAGTGGGACAGGGGACCGATCGGCACTGAAACTTTCTTT. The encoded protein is CAISEWDRGPIGTETFF.

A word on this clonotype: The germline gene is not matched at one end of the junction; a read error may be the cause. The CDR3 nucleotides are TGCAGGGTATGGGCAGGGGGCGGGAACACTCAGTACTTC. Amino acid sequence: CRVWAGGGNTQYF. This chain joins TRBV29-1 and TRBJ2-4, with 8 bases fitting TRBD1. This CDR3 has 13 amino acids. Germline CDR1 is SQVTM and CDR2 is ANQGSEA.

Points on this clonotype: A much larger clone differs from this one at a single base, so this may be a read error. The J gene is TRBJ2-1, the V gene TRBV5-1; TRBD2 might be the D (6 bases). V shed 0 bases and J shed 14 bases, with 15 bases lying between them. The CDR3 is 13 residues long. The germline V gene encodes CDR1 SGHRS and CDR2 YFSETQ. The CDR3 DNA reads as TGCGCCAGCAGCTTGGAACTATCGGGAGAGGAGTTCTTC. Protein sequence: CASSLELSGEEFF.

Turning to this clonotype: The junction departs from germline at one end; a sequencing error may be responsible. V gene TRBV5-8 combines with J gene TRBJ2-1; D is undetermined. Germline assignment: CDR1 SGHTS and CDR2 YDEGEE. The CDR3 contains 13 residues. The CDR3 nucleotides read TGTGTCAGCAGCTTGGCCACGAGCAATGAGCAGTTCTTC. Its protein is CVSSLATSNEQFF.

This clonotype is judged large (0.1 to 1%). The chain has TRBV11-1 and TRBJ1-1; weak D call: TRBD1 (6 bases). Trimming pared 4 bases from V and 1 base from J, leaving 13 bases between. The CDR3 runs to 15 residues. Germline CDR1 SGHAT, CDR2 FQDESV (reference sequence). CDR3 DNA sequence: TGTGCCAGCAGCTGGTCGGCCAGGGGGAACACTGAAGCTTTCTTT. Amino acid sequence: CASSWSARGNTEAFF.

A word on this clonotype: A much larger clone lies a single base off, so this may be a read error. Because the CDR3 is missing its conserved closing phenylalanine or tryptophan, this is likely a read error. The CDR3 region is CASSLSGFKQYL. The CDR3 DNA is TGTGCCAGCAGCTTGTCAGGCTTCAAGCAGTACCTC. The chain is built from TRBV11-2 and TRBJ2-7; D remains unclear. V lost 3 bases and J lost 8, with 11 bases in between. This CDR3 region has 12 residues. Germline-derived CDR1 and CDR2 are SGHAT and FQNNGV.